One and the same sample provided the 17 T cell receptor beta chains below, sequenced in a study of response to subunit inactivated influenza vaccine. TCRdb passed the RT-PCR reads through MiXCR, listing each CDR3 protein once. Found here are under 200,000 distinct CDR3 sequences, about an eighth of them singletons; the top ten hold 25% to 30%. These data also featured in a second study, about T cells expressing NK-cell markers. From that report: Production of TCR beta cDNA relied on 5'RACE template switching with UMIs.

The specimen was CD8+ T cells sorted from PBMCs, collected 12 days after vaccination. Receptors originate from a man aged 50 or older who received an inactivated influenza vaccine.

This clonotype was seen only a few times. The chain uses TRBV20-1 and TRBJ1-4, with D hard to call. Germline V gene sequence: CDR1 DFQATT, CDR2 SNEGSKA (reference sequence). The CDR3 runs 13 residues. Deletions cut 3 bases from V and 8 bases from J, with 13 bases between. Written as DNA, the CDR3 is TGCAGTGCTAGTGAAGGTTATGTGGAAAAACTGTTTTTT. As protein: CSASEGYVEKLFF.

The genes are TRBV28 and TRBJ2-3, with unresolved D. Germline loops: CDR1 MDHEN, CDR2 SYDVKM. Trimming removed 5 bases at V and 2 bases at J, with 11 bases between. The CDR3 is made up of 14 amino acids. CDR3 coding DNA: TGTGCCAGCAGTCCCCCGCTACTCACAGATACGCAGTATTTT. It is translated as CASSPPLLTDTQYF.

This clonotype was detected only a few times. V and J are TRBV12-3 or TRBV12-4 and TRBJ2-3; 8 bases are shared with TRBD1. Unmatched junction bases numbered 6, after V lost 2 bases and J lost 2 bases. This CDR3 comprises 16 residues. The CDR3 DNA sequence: TGTGCCAGCAGTTTACGGACAGGGAGCCCCACAGATACGCAGTATTTT. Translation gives CASSLRTGSPTDTQYF.

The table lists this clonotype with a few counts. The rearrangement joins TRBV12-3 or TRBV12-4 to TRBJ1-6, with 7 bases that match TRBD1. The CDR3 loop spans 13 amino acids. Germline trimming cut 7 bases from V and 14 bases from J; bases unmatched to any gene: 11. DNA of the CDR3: TGTGCCAGCACCAGGGGGGGTAGGAAAGCCCTCCACTTT. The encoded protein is CASTRGGRKALHF.

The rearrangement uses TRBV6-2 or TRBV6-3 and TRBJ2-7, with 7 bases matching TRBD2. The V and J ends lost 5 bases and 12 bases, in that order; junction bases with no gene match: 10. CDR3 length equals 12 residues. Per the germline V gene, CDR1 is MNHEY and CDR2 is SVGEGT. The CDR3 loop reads CASSTPSGPGYF. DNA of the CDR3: TGTGCCAGCAGTACCCCTAGCGGCCCCGGGTACTTC.

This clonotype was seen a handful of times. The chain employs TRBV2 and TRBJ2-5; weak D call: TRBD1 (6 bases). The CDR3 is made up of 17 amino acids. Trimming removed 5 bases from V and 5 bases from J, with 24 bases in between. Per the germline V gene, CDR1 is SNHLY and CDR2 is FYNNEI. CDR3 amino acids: CASSPSRDKGSRETQYF. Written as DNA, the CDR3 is TGTGCCAGCAGTCCCTCCCGGGACAAAGGATCCAGGGAGACCCAGTACTTC.

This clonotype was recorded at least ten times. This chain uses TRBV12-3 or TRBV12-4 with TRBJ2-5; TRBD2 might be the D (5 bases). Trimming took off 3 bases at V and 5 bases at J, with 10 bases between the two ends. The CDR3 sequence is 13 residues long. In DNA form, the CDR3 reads TGTGCCAGCAGTTTTCGGGGTTTGGAGACCCAGTACTTC. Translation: CASSFRGLETQYF.

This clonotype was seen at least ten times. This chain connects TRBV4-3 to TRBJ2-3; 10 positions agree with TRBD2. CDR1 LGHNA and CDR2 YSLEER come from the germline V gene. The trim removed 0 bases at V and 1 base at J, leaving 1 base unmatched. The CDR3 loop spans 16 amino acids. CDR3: CASSQDLAGGTDTQYF. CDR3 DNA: TGCGCCAGCAGCCAAGACCTAGCGGGGGGCACAGATACGCAGTATTTT.

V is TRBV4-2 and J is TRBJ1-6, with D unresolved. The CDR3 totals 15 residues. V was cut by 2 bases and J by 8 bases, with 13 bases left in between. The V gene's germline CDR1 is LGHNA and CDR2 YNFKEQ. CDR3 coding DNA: TGTGCCAGCAGCCAATACGTGGGGTCAGATTCACCCCTCCACTTT. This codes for CASSQYVGSDSPLHF.

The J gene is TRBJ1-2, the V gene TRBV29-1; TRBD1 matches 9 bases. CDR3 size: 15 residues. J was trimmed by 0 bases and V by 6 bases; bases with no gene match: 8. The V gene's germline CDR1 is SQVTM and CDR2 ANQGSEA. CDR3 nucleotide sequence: TGCAGCGTGGCTGGGACAGGGAGAGCTAACTATGGCTACACCTTC. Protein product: CSVAGTGRANYGYTF.

CDR3 protein: CASSLIIGSRYYEQFF. In nucleotides, the CDR3 is TGTGCCAGCAGCTTAATTATCGGGAGTAGGTACTATGAGCAGTTCTTC. This chain connects TRBV7-9 to TRBJ2-1; possible D gene TRBD2, 6 bases. CDR1 and CDR2 (germline): SEHNR, FQNEAQ (reference sequence). Trimming removed 2 bases from V and 8 bases from J, with 19 bases in between. This CDR3 contains 16 residues.

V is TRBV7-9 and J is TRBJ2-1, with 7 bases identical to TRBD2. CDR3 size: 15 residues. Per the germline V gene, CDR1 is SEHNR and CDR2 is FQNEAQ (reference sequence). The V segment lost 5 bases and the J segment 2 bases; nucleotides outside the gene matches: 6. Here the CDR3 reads CASSITSVPYNEQFF. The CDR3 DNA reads TGTGCCAGCAGCATAACTAGCGTTCCCTACAATGAGCAGTTCTTC.

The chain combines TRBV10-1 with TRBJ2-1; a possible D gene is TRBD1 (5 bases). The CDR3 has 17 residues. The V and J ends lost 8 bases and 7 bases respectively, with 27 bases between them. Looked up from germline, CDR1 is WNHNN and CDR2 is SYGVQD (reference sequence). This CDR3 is CASPLWTLGPEWNEQFF. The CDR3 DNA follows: TGCGCCAGCCCCCTGTGGACACTGGGGCCTGAATGGAATGAGCAGTTCTTC.

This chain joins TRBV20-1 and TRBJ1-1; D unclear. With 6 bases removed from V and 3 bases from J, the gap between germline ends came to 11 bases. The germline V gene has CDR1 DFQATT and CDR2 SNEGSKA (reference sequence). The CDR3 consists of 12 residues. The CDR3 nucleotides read TGCAGTGCAGACGGGGATGACACTGAAGCTTTCTTT. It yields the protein CSADGDDTEAFF.

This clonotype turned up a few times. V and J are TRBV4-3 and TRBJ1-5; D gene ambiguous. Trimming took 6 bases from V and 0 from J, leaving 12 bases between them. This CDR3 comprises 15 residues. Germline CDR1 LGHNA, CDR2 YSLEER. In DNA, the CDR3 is TGCGCCAGCAGTCGGACGGTTAATAGCAATCAGCCCCAGCATTTT. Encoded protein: CASSRTVNSNQPQHF.

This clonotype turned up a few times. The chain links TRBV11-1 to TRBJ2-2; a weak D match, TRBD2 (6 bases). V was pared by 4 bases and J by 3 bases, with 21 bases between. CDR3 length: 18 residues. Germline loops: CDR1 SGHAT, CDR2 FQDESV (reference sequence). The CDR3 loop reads CASSSGGGVDGYTGELFF. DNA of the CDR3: TGTGCCAGCAGCTCGGGCGGCGGGGTGGATGGATACACCGGGGAGCTGTTTTTT. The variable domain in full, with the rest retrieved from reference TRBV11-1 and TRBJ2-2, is EAEVAQSPRYKITEKSQAVAFWCDPISGHATLYWYRQILGQGPELLVQFQDESVVDDSQLPKDRFSAERLKGVDSTLKIQPAELGDSAMYLCASSSGGGVDGYTGELFFGEGSRLTVL.

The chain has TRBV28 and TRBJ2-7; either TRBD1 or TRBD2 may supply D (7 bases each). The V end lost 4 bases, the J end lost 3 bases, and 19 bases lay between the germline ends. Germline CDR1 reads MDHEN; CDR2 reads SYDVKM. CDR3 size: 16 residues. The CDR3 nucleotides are TGTGCCAGCAGTTCCGACAGGGAGGGAGCGGACTACGAGCAGTACTTC. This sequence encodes CASSSDREGADYEQYF.